Presented here are 9 T cell receptor beta chains from one specimen sequenced in a study of neurological immune-mediated disorders (dated by TCRdb to about 2019). Library construction relied on 5' RACE. The instrument was an Illumina HiSeq 2500. The raw public data were reprocessed by TCRdb itself: fastp quality trimming at Q25, MiXCR clonotype calling, in-frame beta chains only. Merged by CDR3 protein, the rows form single entries marked with the most common genes and DNA. The sample profile shows roughly 70,000 distinct CDR3 sequences; 3.9% of them were found once. About 1.5% of the sample lies in the top ten. Sequencing input: PBMCs. These receptor sequences come from a man under 40 with multiple sclerosis.

The sample holds many counts of this clonotype. V usage is TRBV7-9 and J usage is TRBJ1-3; D is unclear. Between the trimmed V and J ends, which lost 1 base and 0 bases, there was a span of 13 bases. The V gene's germline CDR1 is SEHNR and CDR2 FQNEAQ (reference sequence). The CDR3 sequence is 17 residues long. This chain's CDR3 is CASSLVEDGISGNTIYF. Here the CDR3 DNA reads TGTGCCAGCAGCTTAGTTGAGGACGGGATCTCTGGAAACACCATATATTTT.

There are many counts of this clonotype. The chain employs TRBV9 and TRBJ1-3, with unresolved D. V lost 0 bases, J lost 0 bases, and 1 base lay in between. Germline loops: CDR1 SGDLS, CDR2 YYNGEE. This CDR3 contains 13 residues. CDR3 DNA sequence: TGTGCCAGCAGCGTAGCCTCTGGAAACACCATATATTTT. It is translated as CASSVASGNTIYF. Supplemented by reference TRBV9 and TRBJ1-3, the full variable domain reads DSGVTQTPKHLITATGQRVTLRCSPRSGDLSVYWYQQSLDQGLQFLIQYYNGEERAKGNILERFSAQQFPDLHSELNLSSLELGDSALYFCASSVASGNTIYFGEGSWLTVV.

About this clonotype: At one boundary the junction diverges from the germline segment, which might be a read error. The J gene is TRBJ1-6, the V gene TRBV18; 9 bases are a match to TRBD1. CDR1 is KGHSH, CDR2 LQKENI, per germline. The CDR3 length is 16 residues. The CDR3 region has the DNA TGTGCCAGCTCACCACCGGGACAGGGTAAAAATTCACCCCTCAACTTT. It encodes CASSPPGQGKNSPLNF. The full variable domain, its missing parts supplied by reference TRBV18 and TRBJ1-6, is NAGVMQNPRHLVRRRGQEARLRCSPMKGHSHVYWYRQLPEEGLKFMVYLQKENIIDESGMPKERFSAEFPKEGPSILRIQQVVRGDSAAYFCASSPPGQGKNSPLNFGNGTRLTVT.

A few counts support this clonotype. This may arise from a read error, as a much more abundant clone is one base away. The rearrangement uses TRBV9 and TRBJ1-1, with D unresolved. Germline CDR1 reads SGDLS; CDR2 reads YYNGEE. The CDR3 sequence is 11 residues long. V dropped 5 bases and J dropped 2 bases, with 4 bases sitting between them. Here the CDR3 DNA reads TGTGCCAGCAGAGATAACACTGAAGCTTTCTTT. Protein sequence: CASRDNTEAFF.

This clonotype was detected ten times or more. This rearrangement joins TRBV5-1 to TRBJ1-1; D unresolved. CDR1 and CDR2 from the germline V gene are SGHRS and YFSETQ. V dropped 0 bases and J dropped 5 bases, with 11 bases sitting between them. The CDR3 sequence is 14 residues long. CDR3 DNA sequence: TGCGCCAGCAGCTTGGTTCCGGGATCTACTGAAGCTTTCTTT. This codes for CASSLVPGSTEAFF.

This clonotype was seen ten or more times. The chain carries TRBV5-1 and TRBJ2-1; possible D gene TRBD1, 5 bases. CDR3 length: 13 amino acids. Germline values: CDR1 SGHRS, CDR2 YFSETQ. V lost 3 bases to trimming and J lost 4 bases, with 8 bases between them. Here the CDR3 DNA reads TGCGCCAGCAGCTCGGACATATACAATGAGCAGTTCTTC. The encoded protein is CASSSDIYNEQFF.

This clonotype has a count of ten or more. This chain links TRBV6-4 with TRBJ2-3; D assignment may be TRBD1 or TRBD2 (6 bases each). This CDR3 spans 15 amino acids. V lost 3 bases and J 0 bases, leaving 10 bases between the germline ends. The germline V gene encodes CDR1 MRHNA and CDR2 SNTAGT. The CDR3 here is CASSEGGTSTDTQYF. In DNA form, the CDR3 reads TGTGCCAGCAGTGAAGGGGGGACTAGCACAGATACGCAGTATTTT.

In its sample, this clonotype was seen many times. This chain connects TRBV5-1 to TRBJ2-5; D unclear. Deletions cut 0 bases from V and 1 base from J, with 7 bases between. This CDR3 spans 14 amino acids. CDR1 SGHRS and CDR2 YFSETQ come from the germline V gene. CDR3 protein: CASSLENVQETQYF. The DNA of the CDR3 is TGCGCCAGCAGCTTGGAAAATGTCCAAGAGACCCAGTACTTC.

This clonotype was seen repeatedly, ten times or more. The rearrangement links TRBV6-6 to TRBJ1-5; 7 positions match TRBD1. Trimming cost V 6 bases and J 4 bases; bases outside gene matches: 6. The CDR3 runs to 14 residues. From germline, CDR1 is MNHNY and CDR2 SVGAGI (reference sequence). The CDR3 here is CASSSDRVNQPQHF. The DNA for the CDR3 is TGTGCCAGCAGCTCCGACAGGGTAAATCAGCCCCAGCATTTT.